This TCR beta chain was recorded in a study of shared clonotypes between healthy human individuals (dated by TCRdb to the early 2020s). About the study as a whole: The cohort included a few men and a couple of women between 18 and 49 years of age. For each donor, three plates each were used for CD4 naive and CD4 memory, two plates were used for CD8 naive, and one plate was used for CD8 memory. The study deeply sequenced blood TCR repertoires of five healthy adults to estimate repertoire size and the extent of clonotype sharing between individuals. To increase sequencing depth and limit assay-specific biases, TCR repertoire library preparation and sequencing were carried out by different laboratories using diverse techniques. Each donor's leukapheresis produced roughly between about 0.85 and 10 billion PBMCs.

Healthy HIV-negative adults with no recently reported acute infections or vaccinations were included as donors. Only Caucasian adults living in Nashville, Tennessee, USA were represented among the donors. Magnetic negative selection was used to enrich CD4+ T cells, after which naive cells were positively selected on CD45RA and the negative fraction became the memory subset. Blood was collected by leukapheresis, and PBMCs were isolated by Ficoll-Histopaque density gradient centrifugation and then cryopreserved in liquid nitrogen vapor phase. Analytical flow cytometry was used to check the purity and quantity of every magnetically sorted T cell population. Each sorted fraction had its genomic DNA isolated and then quantified by UV absorbance on a Nanodrop 2000c. A note on this clone: Its antigen is unknown. Nothing much larger sits one base from this clone, and base qualities are not available.

Looking up the germline V gene yields CDR1 SGHRS and CDR2 YFSETQ. V was cut back by 4 bases and J by 7 bases, leaving a gap of 18 bases between them. The CDR3 starts with the cysteine, ends with the phenylalanine, and has 15 residues. The DNA shown is the 45-base CDR3, in frame from base 1. Using the deep immunoSEQ assay, multiplex PCR amplified TCR CDR3 regions from genomic DNA. Extracted genomic DNA from each cell subset was spread evenly across all wells of several immunoSEQ 96-well plates, with each plate serving as a replicate. Each replicate PCR for sorted subsets received about 210 ng genomic DNA, equal to roughly 29,000 T cell genomes. Purified libraries were quantified with a Qubit 3.0 fluorometer, sized on a Bioanalyzer 2100, and re-quantified with the KAPA Library Quantification kit. Every immunoSEQ 96-well plate was sequenced on a separate single-read 150-cycle Illumina NextSeq 550 flow cell. The authors processed their data as follows. Because the immunoSEQ output included only junctional sequences and no quality scores, the filtering could not be the same as the filtering used for full-length reads. To assign V/J genes and CDR3, sequences were annotated against IMGT germline references using PyIR, a Python wrapper for IgBLAST v1.9. Reads were filtered out if the reads had weak V/J assignments (E-value above 1e-6), no CDR3, stop codons, out-of-frame junctions, or ambiguous translated residues. V3J clonotypes were defined as sequences sharing the same inferred V gene, J gene, and CDR3 amino acid sequence. The percentage overlap between two repertoires was calculated by dividing the number of shared unique clonotypes by the size of the smaller repertoire. Repertoire richness was assessed with RTK rarefaction, the Chao1 estimator, and Recon v2.1 estimates of unobserved clonotypes. For all TCRbeta clonotypes obtained by the gDNA method from a handful of donors, generation probabilities were computed with OLGA. The clones in this table, taken by TCRdb from immuneACCESS, are in-frame only. Not every clone is retained; where verified, under half of the shortfall comes from an unresolved V gene, and the cause of the rest is unknown. V and J calls and clone size are copied from that table; D and trimming were computed from the DNA. For this sample there are 850,000 to 1,200,000 clones; about 77% appear just once. Approximately 1.5% of the sample is in the top ten clones.

What the work shows at the level of the full study, not this receptor alone: Pairwise subsampling led to the expectation that sequencing depth would affect the degree of clonotype sharing among donors. Sampling was restricted to blood, and TCR repertoires in tissues likely differ from the TCR repertoires found in blood. Naive subsets generally had larger estimated clonotype richness than memory subsets. Because the study included a small number of donors, the genetic and exposure-history diversity represented was limited. Compared with non-shared clonotypes, clonotypes shared by all four sorted-subset donors had higher generation probabilities. Approximately 4.8% of naive CD4, 3% to 4% of naive CD8, approximately 2% of memory CD4, and more than 0.35% of memory CD8 clonotypes were shared across a handful of donors. Rarefaction of sorted-subset datasets indicated incomplete sequencing despite the large sequencing depth.

This TCR was sampled from a man between 18 and 29 years old in good health. Sequences were obtained from memory CD4+ T cells sorted from blood. The cell subset or site label corresponds to: CD45RA-negative fraction. The chain is assembled from TRBV5-1 and TRBJ2-1, with no D gene named confidently. The CDR3: CASSPSGLTGNEQFF. In nucleotides, the sequence is TGCGCCAGCAGCCCGTCCGGGCTAACCGGGAATGAGCAGTTCTTC.